The 27 T cell receptor beta chains presented below share a single source sample, sequenced in a study of cytomegalovirus exposure and HLA in healthy donors. The PCR had 60 Vbeta and 13 Jbeta primers. Generated by immunoSEQ multiplex PCR, the TCRdb table keeps only in-frame clones and is missing some. Of 120,000 or so clones in the sample, about four fifths were seen once. The sample taken for sequencing was PBMCs. These receptor sequences come from a human donor in good health.

The chain combines TRBV4-1 with TRBJ2-1; TRBD2 matches 9 bases. With 4 bases clipped from V and 10 bases from J, the junction kept 11 bases outside the gene matches. CDR3 length: 15 residues. From germline, CDR1 is MGHRA and CDR2 YSYEKL. The chain's CDR3 is CASSPHAGGPQEQFF. CDR3 nucleotide sequence: TGCGCCAGCAGCCCACACGCGGGGGGGCCACAAGAGCAGTTCTTC.

The chain carries TRBV18 and TRBJ2-1, with 9 bases aligning to TRBD1. Per the germline V gene, CDR1 is KGHSH and CDR2 is LQKENI. Losses at the gene ends were 8 bases for V and 7 bases for J; bases not matched to a gene: 12. The CDR3 loop spans 15 amino acids. CDR3 sequence: CASLRQGVDRNEQFF. CDR3 in DNA: TGTGCCAGCCTAAGACAGGGGGTGGACCGGAATGAGCAGTTCTTC.

CDR3 sequence: CASSLGGGGHEQFF. CDR3 nucleotides: TGTGCCAGCAGCTTAGGCGGGGGGGGCCATGAGCAGTTCTTC. This chain connects TRBV7-3 to TRBJ2-1, with TRBD2 matching 9 bases. With V trimmed by 2 bases and J by 8 bases, 4 bases remained unmatched. This CDR3 contains 14 residues. Germline V CDR1 and CDR2: SGHTA, FQGTGA.

The CDR3 loop reads CASSLEGENQPQHF. CDR3 bases: TGTGCCAGCAGCTTAGAGGGGGAAAATCAGCCCCAGCATTTT. The chain has TRBV7-6 and TRBJ1-5; D perhaps matches TRBD1 (6 bases). CDR3 length: 14 amino acids. CDR1 is SGHVS and CDR2 is FNYEAQ in the germline V gene. The ends were cut back, 1 base at V and 4 bases at J, with 8 bases in the middle.

This rearrangement joins TRBV4-1 to TRBJ1-1, with D possibly being TRBD1 (5 bases). Germline assignment: CDR1 MGHRA and CDR2 YSYEKL. The V gene lost 5 bases and the J gene lost 3 bases, with 10 bases spanning the gap. CDR3 length: 13 residues. CDR3: CASSSQVDTEAFF. The CDR3 DNA sequence: TGCGCCAGCAGCTCACAGGTTGACACTGAAGCTTTCTTT.

This clone showed up just once. The chain employs TRBV21-1 and TRBJ1-6; the table gives TRBD1 as D, unverified against the DNA. TRBV21-1 is designated a pseudogene. The CDR3 contains 16 residues. Written as DNA, the CDR3 is TGTGCCAGCAGCAATCCCGGGACAGGGCGTAATTCACCCCTCCACTTT. This encodes CASSNPGTGRNSPLHF.

The chain recombines TRBV7-2 with TRBJ2-7; possibly TRBD2 for D (6 bases). Germline CDR1 SGHTA, CDR2 FQGNSA. The V gene lost 6 bases and the J gene lost 6 bases, with 15 bases spanning the gap. CDR3 length: 13 residues. The CDR3 protein is CASSLAQGGEQYF. As DNA, the CDR3 is TGTGCCAGCAGTTTGGCGCAGGGAGGCGAGCAGTACTTC.

In this sample, this clone turned up once. The rearrangement joins TRBV2 to TRBJ2-1; 9 nucleotides align to TRBD1. In germline, CDR1 is SNHLY, CDR2 FYNNEI. Unmatched junction bases numbered 6, after V lost 3 bases and J lost 6 bases. The CDR3 covers 15 residues. Here the CDR3 reads CASSDRTGVINEQFF. CDR3 nucleotide sequence: TGTGCCAGCAGTGATAGGACAGGGGTAATCAATGAGCAGTTCTTC.

The CDR3 sequence is CASSRWTGSNTEAFF. The CDR3 DNA is TGCGCCAGCAGCAGGTGGACAGGGAGCAACACTGAAGCTTTCTTT. The chain couples TRBV5-1 to TRBJ1-1, with 8 bases fitting TRBD1. This CDR3 is 15 amino acids long. Germline lookup yields CDR1 SGHRS and CDR2 YFSETQ. The ends lost 4 bases at V and 2 bases at J; junction bases unmatched: 7.

V gene TRBV6-1 combines with J gene TRBJ2-7, with 7 bases lining up with TRBD1. Trimming removed 7 bases from V and 1 base from J; junction bases left unmatched: 1. Germline V gene lookup returns CDR1 MNHNS and CDR2 SASEGT. This CDR3 is 12 amino acids long. CDR3 in amino acids: CASMTGSYEQYF. DNA for the CDR3: TGTGCCAGCATGACAGGGTCCTACGAGCAGTACTTC.

This chain connects TRBV5-1 to TRBJ2-7; TRBD1 aligns across 9 bases. Germline CDR1 SGHRS, CDR2 YFSETQ. The V segment lost 4 bases and the J segment 3 bases; nucleotides outside the gene matches: 11. This CDR3 region has 16 residues. The CDR3 DNA sequence: TGCGCCAGCAGCGGGGGGGGGACAGGGCTTATCTACGAGCAGTACTTC. It encodes CASSGGGTGLIYEQYF.

This clone was recorded only once. The chain has TRBV6-1 and TRBJ1-5; D is possibly TRBD1 (5 bases). With 1 base removed from V and 9 bases from J, the gap between germline ends came to 10 bases. CDR1 is MNHNS and CDR2 is SASEGT in the germline V gene. CDR3 length: 13 amino acids. CDR3 protein: CASSEGGERPQHF. The CDR3, as DNA: TGTGCCAGCAGTGAAGGGGGGGAGAGGCCCCAGCATTTT.

For this clone: Other DNA sequences of this sample code for an identical CDR3. The chain links TRBV5-1 to TRBJ1-1, with 8 positions matching TRBD1. V lost 4 bases, J lost 7 bases, and 12 bases stayed unmatched. CDR1 SGHRS and CDR2 YFSETQ come from the germline V gene. The CDR3 covers 15 residues. The CDR3 here is CASSPGGRGPDEAFF. The CDR3, as DNA: TGCGCCAGCAGCCCCGGGGGCAGGGGGCCTGATGAAGCTTTCTTT.

The chain has TRBV6-5 and TRBJ2-7; D may be TRBD2 (6 bases). The V end lost 2 bases, the J end lost 5 bases, and 10 bases lay between the germline ends. CDR3 size: 13 residues. Germline values: CDR1 MNHEY, CDR2 SVGAGI. This chain's CDR3 is CASSYGEEDEQYF. CDR3 nucleotide sequence: TGTGCCAGCAGTTACGGGGAGGAGGACGAGCAGTACTTC.

The chain joins TRBV4-1 to TRBJ1-5; 10 positions match TRBD1. J was trimmed by 6 bases and V by 0 bases; bases with no gene match: 5. Germline V lookup: CDR1 MGHRA, CDR2 YSYEKL. The CDR3 has 16 amino acids. CDR3 coding DNA: TGCGCCAGCAGCCAAGAGTCGGGACAGGGGTTTCAGCCCCAGCATTTT. This encodes CASSQESGQGFQPQHF.

This clone was detected only a few times. The CDR3 DNA reads TGTGCCAGCAGCGACAGGGTGGGCTACGAGCAGTACTTC. Protein: CASSDRVGYEQYF. The chain combines TRBV13 with TRBJ2-7; the match to TRBD1 covers 7 bases. CDR1 PRHDT and CDR2 FYEKMQ come from the germline V gene (reference sequence). This CDR3 region has 13 residues. The V and J ends lost 5 bases and 3 bases, in that order; junction bases with no gene match: 4.

The chain has TRBV5-1 and TRBJ2-1; 10 bases are a match to TRBD2. V lost 0 bases, J lost 14 bases, and 11 bases stayed unmatched. The CDR3 runs to 15 residues. CDR1 and CDR2 from the germline V gene are SGHRS and YFSETQ. CDR3 bases: TGCGCCAGCAGCTTGGCATCGCTAGCGGGGGCCCAGGAGTTCTTC. Translating it yields CASSLASLAGAQEFF. The full variable domain, in which reference TRBV5-1 and TRBJ2-1 provide the parts outside the CDR3, is KAGVTQTPRYLIKTRGQQVTLSCSPISGHRSVSWYQQTPGQGLQFLFEYFSETQRNKGNFPGRFSGRQFSNSRSEMNVSTLELGDSALYLCASSLASLAGAQEFFGPGTRLTVL.

V gene TRBV6-6 combines with J gene TRBJ1-6; D is ambiguous. CDR1 is MNHNY and CDR2 is SVGAGI in the germline V gene (reference sequence). This CDR3 has 15 residues. The germline V and J ends were trimmed by 2 bases and 6 bases, with 11 bases remaining between them. The CDR3 here is CASSYGPVINSPLHF. CDR3 nucleotide sequence: TGTGCCAGCAGTTACGGTCCAGTTATTAATTCACCCCTCCACTTT.

The chain employs TRBV27 and TRBJ2-7; 11 nucleotides line up with TRBD1. The CDR3 sequence is 14 residues long. Germline CDR1 and CDR2: MNHEY and SMNVEV (reference sequence). The V and J ends lost 6 bases and 2 bases, in that order; junction bases with no gene match: 3. The CDR3: CASRLGQGAYEQYF. DNA of the CDR3: TGTGCCAGCAGACTGGGACAGGGGGCCTACGAGCAGTACTTC.

The genes are TRBV15 and TRBJ1-5; weak D call: TRBD1 (5 bases). CDR1 LNHNV and CDR2 YYDKDF come from the germline V gene (reference sequence). V shed 2 bases and J shed 2 bases, with 10 bases lying between them. The CDR3 length is 15 residues. The CDR3: CATSRQGQGNQPQHF. DNA of the CDR3: TGTGCCACCAGCAGACAGGGTCAAGGCAATCAGCCCCAGCATTTT.

The chain recombines TRBV5-1 with TRBJ1-5, with TRBD1 matching 8 bases. V shed 0 bases, J shed 4 bases, and the junction held 3 bases outside the gene matches. This CDR3 comprises 15 residues. Germline CDR1 SGHRS, CDR2 YFSETQ. CDR3 loop: CASSLGTGSNQPQHF. CDR3 nucleotides: TGCGCCAGCAGCTTGGGGACAGGGAGTAATCAGCCCCAGCATTTT.

This clone is a singleton in its sample. The V call is TRBV7-2, the J call TRBJ1-5; D possibly corresponds to TRBD1 (6 bases). Germline CDR1 and CDR2: SGHTA and FQGNSA. V was trimmed by 3 bases and J by 3 bases, leaving 12 bases between them. This CDR3 comprises 15 residues. The CDR3 sequence is CASSLTGGLNQPQHF. As DNA, the CDR3 is TGTGCCAGCAGCTTGACAGGCGGCCTCAATCAGCCCCAGCATTTT.

This sequence joins TRBV7-9 and TRBJ1-2, with TRBD1 as a possible D gene (5 bases). Trimming took off 5 bases at V and 8 bases at J, with 12 bases between the two ends. Per germline, CDR1 SEHNR and CDR2 FQNEAQ (reference sequence). CDR3 length: 12 amino acids. CDR3 residues: CASSVWGDGYTF. In nucleotides, the CDR3 is TGTGCCAGCAGCGTCTGGGGGGACGGCTACACCTTC.

This chain uses TRBV19 with TRBJ1-4; 8 bases match TRBD1. V trimming: 6 bases; J trimming: 6 bases; junction bases outside the gene matches: 6. The CDR3 covers 14 residues. The germline V gene has CDR1 LNHDA and CDR2 SQIVND (reference sequence). The CDR3 sequence is CASRSDRDYEKLFF. In DNA, the CDR3 is TGTGCCAGTAGGTCGGACAGGGATTATGAAAAACTGTTTTTT.

The J gene is TRBJ1-2, the V gene TRBV5-4, with D unresolved. Trimming stripped 4 bases from V and 0 bases from J, with 13 bases between. The CDR3 spans 15 residues. Germline assignment: CDR1 SGHNT and CDR2 YYREEE (reference sequence). The CDR3 is CASSLDLAANYGYTF. The CDR3 DNA reads as TGTGCCAGCAGCCTGGACCTAGCCGCTAACTATGGCTACACCTTC.

The chain recombines TRBV5-4 with TRBJ2-1, with D maybe TRBD1 (6 bases). The V end lost 2 bases, the J end lost 3 bases, and 9 bases lay between the germline ends. The CDR3 runs to 14 residues. Germline assignment: CDR1 SGHNT and CDR2 YYREEE (reference sequence). The CDR3 bases are TGTGCCAGCAGCTTAACAGGGAACTACAATGAGCAGTTCTTC. This translates into CASSLTGNYNEQFF. Filled out from reference TRBV5-4 and TRBJ2-1, the complete variable domain reads ETGVTQSPTHLIKTRGQQVTLRCSSQSGHNTVSWYQQALGQGPQFIFQYYREEENGRGNFPPRFSGLQFPNYSSELNVNALELDDSALYLCASSLTGNYNEQFFGPGTRLTVL.

The gene calls are TRBV4-2 and TRBJ2-7; D is unresolved. Trimming shortened V by 0 bases and J by 3 bases, and 9 bases separated the two germline ends. The CDR3 contains 14 residues. Per the germline V gene, CDR1 is LGHNA and CDR2 is YNFKEQ. CDR3 in DNA: TGTGCCAGCAGCCAAGAAAGACACGGCTACGAGCAGTACTTC. Translated, it gives CASSQERHGYEQYF.